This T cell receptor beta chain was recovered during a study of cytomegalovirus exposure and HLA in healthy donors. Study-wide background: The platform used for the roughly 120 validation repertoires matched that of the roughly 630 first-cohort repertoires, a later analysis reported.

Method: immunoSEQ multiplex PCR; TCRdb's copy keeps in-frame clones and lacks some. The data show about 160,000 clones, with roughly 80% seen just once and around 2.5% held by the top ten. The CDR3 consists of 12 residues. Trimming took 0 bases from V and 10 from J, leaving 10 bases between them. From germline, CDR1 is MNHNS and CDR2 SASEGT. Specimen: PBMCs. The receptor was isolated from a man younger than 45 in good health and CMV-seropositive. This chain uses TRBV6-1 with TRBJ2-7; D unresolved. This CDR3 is CASSEARLKQYF. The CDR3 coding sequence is TGTGCCAGCAGTGAAGCGAGGCTTAAACAGTACTTC.